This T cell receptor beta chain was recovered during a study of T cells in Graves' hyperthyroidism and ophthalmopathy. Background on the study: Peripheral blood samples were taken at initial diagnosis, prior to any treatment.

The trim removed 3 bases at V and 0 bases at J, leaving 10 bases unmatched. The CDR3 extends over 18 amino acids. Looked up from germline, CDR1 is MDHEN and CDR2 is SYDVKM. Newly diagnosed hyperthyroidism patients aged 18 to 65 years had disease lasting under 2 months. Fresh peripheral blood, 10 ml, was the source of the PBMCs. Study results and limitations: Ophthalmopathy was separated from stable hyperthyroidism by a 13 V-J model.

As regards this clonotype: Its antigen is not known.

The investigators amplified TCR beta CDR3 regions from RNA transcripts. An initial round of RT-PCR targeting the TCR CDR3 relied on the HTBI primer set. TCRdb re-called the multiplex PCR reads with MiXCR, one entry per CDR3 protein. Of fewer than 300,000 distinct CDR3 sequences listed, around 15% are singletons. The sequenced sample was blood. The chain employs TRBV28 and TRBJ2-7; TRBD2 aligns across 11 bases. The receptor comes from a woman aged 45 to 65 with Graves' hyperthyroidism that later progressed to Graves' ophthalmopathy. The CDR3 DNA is TGTGCCAGCAGTTTGAGGGTAGCGGGAGGGCGGAGCTCCTACGAGCAGTACTTC. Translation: CASSLRVAGGRSSYEQYF.